The 29 T cell receptor beta chains reported below all come from one sample, sequenced in a study of T cells after yellow fever vaccination. A single record per CDR3 protein comes from TCRdb applying MiXCR to the 5' RACE reads. The data show 200,000 to 250,000 distinct CDR3 sequences, roughly 3% seen once. Material: CD4+ T cells sorted from PBMCs, obtained 10 days after the yellow fever booster vaccination. Receptors originate from a young man who received the YFV17D yellow fever vaccine.

J is TRBJ2-5 and V is TRBV12-3 or TRBV12-4; 9 bases are a match to TRBD2. V was pared by 3 bases and J by 3 bases, with 2 bases of the junction left unmatched. The CDR3 is made up of 14 amino acids. The CDR3 DNA reads as TGTGCCAGCAGTTTGGTAGCGGGGGAAGAGACCCAGTACTTC. It codes for CASSLVAGEETQYF.

This clonotype was observed at least ten times. The V and J genes are TRBV15 and TRBJ1-1; D remains ambiguous. The V and J ends lost 4 bases and 1 base respectively, with 13 bases between them. From germline, CDR1 is LNHNV and CDR2 YYDKDF (reference sequence). The CDR3 is 15 amino acids. The DNA for the CDR3 is TGTGCCACCAGCATAAGGAGCCAGCGGAACACTGAAGCTTTCTTT. As protein: CATSIRSQRNTEAFF. The full variable domain, completed using reference TRBV15 and TRBJ1-1, is DAMVIQNPRYQVTQFGKPVTLSCSQTLNHNVMYWYQQKSSQAPKLLFHYYDKDFNNEADTPDNFQSRRPNTSFCFLDIRSPGLGDTAMYLCATSIRSQRNTEAFFGQGTRLTVV.

The V gene is TRBV6-5, the J gene TRBJ2-1; the D gene is possibly TRBD1 (5 bases). V was cut by 6 bases and J by 8 bases, with 14 bases left in between. The CDR3 spans 13 residues. Germline CDR1 MNHEY, CDR2 SVGAGI. The CDR3 DNA is TGTGCCAGCAGCCGTTTTGACAGCTATGAGCAGTTCTTC. It encodes CASSRFDSYEQFF.

This clonotype was counted many times. V and J are TRBV7-9 and TRBJ1-1, with D tentatively TRBD1 (6 bases). Germline CDR1 is SEHNR and CDR2 is FQNEAQ (reference sequence). CDR3 length: 14 residues. V was cut by 4 bases and J by 1 base, with 10 bases left in between. The CDR3 nucleotides read TGTGCCAGCAGCTCCGAACAGGGGAACACTGAAGCTTTCTTT. It is translated as CASSSEQGNTEAFF.

This clonotype was seen many times. The chain has TRBV7-9 and TRBJ1-1; TRBD1 might be the D (6 bases). Trimming removed 4 bases from V and 6 bases from J, with 18 bases in between. Germline V gene lookup returns CDR1 SEHNR and CDR2 FQNEAQ (reference sequence). The CDR3 runs 15 residues. CDR3 amino acids: CASSSQGSVVAEAFF. In DNA form, the CDR3 reads TGTGCCAGCAGCTCCCAGGGGAGTGTAGTAGCTGAAGCTTTCTTT.

This chain joins TRBV7-3 and TRBJ2-3; perhaps D is TRBD1 or TRBD2 (5 bases each). V was pared by 3 bases and J by 4 bases, with 11 bases between. The CDR3 runs to 14 residues. Looked up from germline, CDR1 is SGHTA and CDR2 is FQGTGA. The CDR3 sequence: CASSFGASADTQYF. The CDR3 region has the DNA TGTGCCAGCAGCTTCGGGGCAAGCGCAGATACGCAGTATTTT.

Ten or more counts support this clonotype. The genes are TRBV11-2 and TRBJ1-2; D is undetermined. There are 14 residues in the CDR3. Between the trimmed V and J ends, which lost 0 bases and 5 bases, there was a span of 10 bases. Germline V CDR1 and CDR2: SGHAT, FQNNGV. CDR3 residues: CASSLDPSPYGYTF. For the CDR3, the DNA is TGTGCCAGCAGCTTAGATCCGTCGCCGTATGGCTACACCTTC.

This clonotype was seen ten or more times. The V and J genes are TRBV12-3 or TRBV12-4 and TRBJ2-1; tentative D call: TRBD2 (6 bases). This CDR3 is built from 17 residues. Trimming cost V 6 bases and J 9 bases, with 27 bases left between them. CDR3 in DNA: TGTGCCAGCAGAGTTCCGCGAGGACTATCTGCCATGCCTGAGCAGTTCTTC. It codes for CASRVPRGLSAMPEQFF.

This clonotype was counted ten times or more. This chain connects TRBV5-1 to TRBJ1-1, with a tentative D call TRBD1 (5 bases). The CDR3 consists of 14 residues. Per the germline V gene, CDR1 is SGHRS and CDR2 is YFSETQ. The V gene lost 6 bases and the J gene lost 3 bases, with 15 bases spanning the gap. CDR3 DNA: TGCGCCAGCAACCCAAGGGGAGGTGACACTGAAGCTTTCTTT. Protein sequence: CASNPRGGDTEAFF.

This clonotype was counted between two and nine times. J is TRBJ1-4 and V is TRBV6-5; no definite D call. CDR1 is MNHEY, CDR2 SVGAGI, per germline. The CDR3 is 14 amino acids. Deletions cut 2 bases from V and 7 bases from J, with 11 bases between. CDR3 residues: CASSYLAGSEKLFF. The CDR3 DNA sequence: TGTGCCAGCAGTTACCTAGCGGGGAGTGAAAAACTGTTTTTT.

The chain links TRBV19 to TRBJ1-4, with D possibly being TRBD1 (5 bases). V gave up 5 bases and J gave up 7 bases, with 17 bases separating them. From germline, CDR1 is LNHDA and CDR2 SQIVND (reference sequence). The CDR3 totals 15 residues. The CDR3 nucleotides are TGTGCCAGTAGTGCGATGACAGCCGTTCCTGAAAAACTGTTTTTT. Residues: CASSAMTAVPEKLFF.

V is TRBV18 and J is TRBJ2-7; 8 nucleotides line up with TRBD1. This CDR3 spans 14 amino acids. With 6 bases clipped from V and 4 bases from J, the junction kept 8 bases outside the gene matches. Germline V CDR1 and CDR2: KGHSH, LQKENI. The CDR3 DNA follows: TGTGCCAGCTCGCCGGGACAGGCGGAATACGAGCAGTACGTC. The encoded protein is CASSPGQAEYEQYV.

In this sample, this clonotype turned up a few times. CDR3 sequence (DNA): TGTGCCTCTCAGACAGGCGAATACAATGAGCAGTTCTTC. Residues: CASQTGEYNEQFF. V gene TRBV2 combines with J gene TRBJ2-1, with TRBD1 as a possible D gene (6 bases). The CDR3 is 13 residues long. Trimming left V 11 bases short and J 4 bases short, with 15 bases between. In germline, CDR1 is SNHLY, CDR2 FYNNEI.

Many counts were recorded for this clonotype. This sequence joins TRBV4-1 and TRBJ1-3; D remains ambiguous. The CDR3 totals 18 residues. From germline, CDR1 is MGHRA and CDR2 YSYEKL. V lost 5 bases, J lost 0 bases, and 20 bases lay in between. CDR3 nucleotide sequence: TGCGCCAGCAGCTTCTACAAATTCGACCGGAGCTCTGGAAACACCATATATTTT. Protein sequence: CASSFYKFDRSSGNTIYF.

This clonotype was seen many times. The J gene is TRBJ2-2, the V gene TRBV4-2, with unresolved D. V lost 1 base to trimming and J lost 2 bases, with 8 bases between them. Germline CDR1 reads LGHNA; CDR2 reads YNFKEQ. The CDR3 loop spans 15 amino acids. The CDR3 DNA sequence: TGTGCCAGCAGCCAAGCATCCCGAAACACCGGGGAGCTGTTTTTT. This translates into CASSQASRNTGELFF.

The chain recombines TRBV3-1 with TRBJ1-6; 10 bases match TRBD1. CDR1 and CDR2 from the germline V gene are LGHDT and YNNKEL (reference sequence). The CDR3 length is 15 residues. With 6 bases clipped from V and 8 bases from J, the junction kept 7 bases outside the gene matches. The DNA of the CDR3 is TGTGCCAGCAGACCGCCCGGGACAGGGGATTCACCCCTCCACTTT. This encodes CASRPPGTGDSPLHF. The entire variable domain, with the rest obtained from reference TRBV3-1 and TRBJ1-6, is as follows: DTAVSQTPKYLVTQMGNDKSIKCEQNLGHDTMYWYKQDSKKFLKIMFSYNNKELIINETVPNRFSPKSPDKAHLNLHINSLELGDSAVYFCASRPPGTGDSPLHFGNGTRLTVT.

V is TRBV20-1 and J is TRBJ1-1, with D unclear. The V gene lost 6 bases and the J gene lost 8 bases, with 22 bases spanning the gap. This CDR3 is 14 amino acids long. Germline assignment: CDR1 DFQATT and CDR2 SNEGSKA (reference sequence). The CDR3 DNA sequence: TGCAGTGCCATAGCGGATTCGGGGTCTCTCGAAGCTTTCTTT. Translating it yields CSAIADSGSLEAFF.

This clonotype was detected ten times or more. The V gene is TRBV3-1, the J gene TRBJ1-1, with 7 bases lining up with TRBD1. This CDR3 spans 16 amino acids. Germline assignment: CDR1 LGHDT and CDR2 YNNKEL (reference sequence). Unmatched junction bases numbered 5, after V lost 0 bases and J lost 1 base. The CDR3 DNA sequence: TGTGCCAGCAGCCAAGATGGGACAGACCGGAACACTGAAGCTTTCTTT. Its translation: CASSQDGTDRNTEAFF. The variable domain in full, completed from reference TRBV3-1 and TRBJ1-1, reads DTAVSQTPKYLVTQMGNDKSIKCEQNLGHDTMYWYKQDSKKFLKIMFSYNNKELIINETVPNRFSPKSPDKAHLNLHINSLELGDSAVYFCASSQDGTDRNTEAFFGQGTRLTVV.

This clonotype was seen many times. The chain joins TRBV24-1 to TRBJ1-4; 7 nucleotides line up with TRBD1. J was trimmed by 7 bases and V by 2 bases; bases with no gene match: 6. CDR1 is KGHDR and CDR2 is SFDVKD in the germline V gene. The CDR3 sequence is 15 residues long. CDR3 DNA sequence: TGTGCCACCAGTGATTCGGGGACAGCCGGTGAAAAACTGTTTTTT. Translating it yields CATSDSGTAGEKLFF.

Many counts were recorded for this clonotype. V gene TRBV6-2 or TRBV6-3 combines with J gene TRBJ1-2; D remains ambiguous. The CDR3 contains 12 residues. With 8 bases removed from V and 4 bases from J, the gap between germline ends came to 11 bases. The V gene's germline CDR1 is MNHEY and CDR2 SVGEGT. Here the CDR3 reads CASSETSYGYTF. DNA of the CDR3: TGTGCCAGCTCGGAGACCTCCTATGGCTACACCTTC.

This clonotype was seen at least ten times. The V gene is TRBV2, the J gene TRBJ1-6, with 8 bases fitting TRBD1. J gave up 0 bases and V 6 bases, and 1 base lay outside the gene matches. The CDR3 has 15 residues. The germline V gene encodes CDR1 SNHLY and CDR2 FYNNEI. Written as DNA, the CDR3 is TGTGCCAGCAGCGGACAGGGCTCCTATAATTCACCCCTCCACTTT. Residues: CASSGQGSYNSPLHF.

In its sample, this clonotype was seen many times. The chain is built from TRBV7-9 and TRBJ1-2, with D possibly being TRBD1 (6 bases). This CDR3 region has 18 residues. CDR1 is SEHNR, CDR2 FQNEAQ, per germline (reference sequence). Trimming shortened V by 5 bases and J by 7 bases, and 29 bases separated the two germline ends. CDR3 protein: CASSSFLGGGPYLSGYTF. The DNA of the CDR3 is TGTGCCAGCAGCAGCTTTTTAGGGGGGGGACCGTACTTGTCTGGCTACACCTTC.

This clonotype came up many times. The V call is TRBV7-2, the J call TRBJ1-5; D is unresolved. This CDR3 is 13 amino acids long. CDR1 and CDR2 from the germline V gene are SGHTA and FQGNSA. With 7 bases removed from V and 4 bases from J, the gap between germline ends came to 11 bases. The CDR3 loop is CASTPSRNQPQHF. The CDR3 region has the DNA TGTGCCAGCACCCCGTCCAGGAATCAGCCCCAGCATTTT.

V is TRBV27 and J is TRBJ2-1, with D perhaps TRBD2 (5 bases). V lost 6 bases and J lost 8, with 17 bases in between. In germline, CDR1 is MNHEY, CDR2 SMNVEV (reference sequence). This CDR3 has 14 amino acids. CDR3 sequence reads: CASSLAGSNHEQFF. The CDR3 DNA sequence: TGTGCCAGCAGCCTTGCGGGCTCGAACCATGAGCAGTTCTTC.

Ten or more counts support this clonotype. The gene calls are TRBV9 and TRBJ1-2; tentatively, D is TRBD1 (6 bases). The germline gives CDR1 SGDLS, CDR2 YYNGEE. The CDR3 is 16 residues long. Trimming took 3 bases from V and 2 from J, leaving 17 bases between them. CDR3 sequence reads: CASSAGVGQINYGYTF. CDR3 coding DNA: TGTGCCAGCAGCGCAGGGGTGGGGCAGATAAACTATGGCTACACCTTC.

This clonotype was counted many times. The rearrangement joins TRBV5-1 to TRBJ2-5; the D is unclear. Germline CDR1 and CDR2: SGHRS and YFSETQ. Trimming shortened V by 4 bases and J by 0 bases, and 7 bases separated the two germline ends. This CDR3 has 13 residues. The CDR3 region is CASSLTNQETQYF. The DNA of the CDR3 is TGCGCCAGCAGCCTGACAAACCAAGAGACCCAGTACTTC.

This clonotype was seen only a few times. The rearrangement uses TRBV6-5 and TRBJ1-5; 7 nucleotides align to TRBD1. The V and J ends lost 6 bases and 7 bases, in that order; junction bases with no gene match: 6. The CDR3 is 13 residues long. CDR1 MNHEY and CDR2 SVGAGI come from the germline V gene. CDR3 sequence: CASSRQGSQPQHF. As DNA, the CDR3 is TGTGCCAGCAGCCGACAGGGAAGCCAGCCCCAGCATTTT.

V and J are TRBV28 and TRBJ1-1, with 9 bases aligning to TRBD1. J gave up 4 bases and V 7 bases, and 10 bases lay outside the gene matches. Germline V gene data show CDR1 as MDHEN and CDR2 as SYDVKM. The CDR3 has 15 amino acids. CDR3 coding DNA: TGTGCCAGCACCCCGGACAGGGGTAAATTCACTGAAGCTTTCTTT. Translating gives CASTPDRGKFTEAFF.

V gene TRBV20-1 combines with J gene TRBJ2-5, with D possibly matching TRBD1 (6 bases). In germline, CDR1 is DFQATT, CDR2 SNEGSKA (reference sequence). This CDR3 is 16 amino acids long. The ends were cut back, 6 bases at V and 5 bases at J, with 25 bases in the middle. The CDR3 protein is CSAPRVGQLLGETQYF. DNA of the CDR3: TGCAGTGCCCCCCGAGTGGGACAACTTCTGGGGGAGACCCAGTACTTC.